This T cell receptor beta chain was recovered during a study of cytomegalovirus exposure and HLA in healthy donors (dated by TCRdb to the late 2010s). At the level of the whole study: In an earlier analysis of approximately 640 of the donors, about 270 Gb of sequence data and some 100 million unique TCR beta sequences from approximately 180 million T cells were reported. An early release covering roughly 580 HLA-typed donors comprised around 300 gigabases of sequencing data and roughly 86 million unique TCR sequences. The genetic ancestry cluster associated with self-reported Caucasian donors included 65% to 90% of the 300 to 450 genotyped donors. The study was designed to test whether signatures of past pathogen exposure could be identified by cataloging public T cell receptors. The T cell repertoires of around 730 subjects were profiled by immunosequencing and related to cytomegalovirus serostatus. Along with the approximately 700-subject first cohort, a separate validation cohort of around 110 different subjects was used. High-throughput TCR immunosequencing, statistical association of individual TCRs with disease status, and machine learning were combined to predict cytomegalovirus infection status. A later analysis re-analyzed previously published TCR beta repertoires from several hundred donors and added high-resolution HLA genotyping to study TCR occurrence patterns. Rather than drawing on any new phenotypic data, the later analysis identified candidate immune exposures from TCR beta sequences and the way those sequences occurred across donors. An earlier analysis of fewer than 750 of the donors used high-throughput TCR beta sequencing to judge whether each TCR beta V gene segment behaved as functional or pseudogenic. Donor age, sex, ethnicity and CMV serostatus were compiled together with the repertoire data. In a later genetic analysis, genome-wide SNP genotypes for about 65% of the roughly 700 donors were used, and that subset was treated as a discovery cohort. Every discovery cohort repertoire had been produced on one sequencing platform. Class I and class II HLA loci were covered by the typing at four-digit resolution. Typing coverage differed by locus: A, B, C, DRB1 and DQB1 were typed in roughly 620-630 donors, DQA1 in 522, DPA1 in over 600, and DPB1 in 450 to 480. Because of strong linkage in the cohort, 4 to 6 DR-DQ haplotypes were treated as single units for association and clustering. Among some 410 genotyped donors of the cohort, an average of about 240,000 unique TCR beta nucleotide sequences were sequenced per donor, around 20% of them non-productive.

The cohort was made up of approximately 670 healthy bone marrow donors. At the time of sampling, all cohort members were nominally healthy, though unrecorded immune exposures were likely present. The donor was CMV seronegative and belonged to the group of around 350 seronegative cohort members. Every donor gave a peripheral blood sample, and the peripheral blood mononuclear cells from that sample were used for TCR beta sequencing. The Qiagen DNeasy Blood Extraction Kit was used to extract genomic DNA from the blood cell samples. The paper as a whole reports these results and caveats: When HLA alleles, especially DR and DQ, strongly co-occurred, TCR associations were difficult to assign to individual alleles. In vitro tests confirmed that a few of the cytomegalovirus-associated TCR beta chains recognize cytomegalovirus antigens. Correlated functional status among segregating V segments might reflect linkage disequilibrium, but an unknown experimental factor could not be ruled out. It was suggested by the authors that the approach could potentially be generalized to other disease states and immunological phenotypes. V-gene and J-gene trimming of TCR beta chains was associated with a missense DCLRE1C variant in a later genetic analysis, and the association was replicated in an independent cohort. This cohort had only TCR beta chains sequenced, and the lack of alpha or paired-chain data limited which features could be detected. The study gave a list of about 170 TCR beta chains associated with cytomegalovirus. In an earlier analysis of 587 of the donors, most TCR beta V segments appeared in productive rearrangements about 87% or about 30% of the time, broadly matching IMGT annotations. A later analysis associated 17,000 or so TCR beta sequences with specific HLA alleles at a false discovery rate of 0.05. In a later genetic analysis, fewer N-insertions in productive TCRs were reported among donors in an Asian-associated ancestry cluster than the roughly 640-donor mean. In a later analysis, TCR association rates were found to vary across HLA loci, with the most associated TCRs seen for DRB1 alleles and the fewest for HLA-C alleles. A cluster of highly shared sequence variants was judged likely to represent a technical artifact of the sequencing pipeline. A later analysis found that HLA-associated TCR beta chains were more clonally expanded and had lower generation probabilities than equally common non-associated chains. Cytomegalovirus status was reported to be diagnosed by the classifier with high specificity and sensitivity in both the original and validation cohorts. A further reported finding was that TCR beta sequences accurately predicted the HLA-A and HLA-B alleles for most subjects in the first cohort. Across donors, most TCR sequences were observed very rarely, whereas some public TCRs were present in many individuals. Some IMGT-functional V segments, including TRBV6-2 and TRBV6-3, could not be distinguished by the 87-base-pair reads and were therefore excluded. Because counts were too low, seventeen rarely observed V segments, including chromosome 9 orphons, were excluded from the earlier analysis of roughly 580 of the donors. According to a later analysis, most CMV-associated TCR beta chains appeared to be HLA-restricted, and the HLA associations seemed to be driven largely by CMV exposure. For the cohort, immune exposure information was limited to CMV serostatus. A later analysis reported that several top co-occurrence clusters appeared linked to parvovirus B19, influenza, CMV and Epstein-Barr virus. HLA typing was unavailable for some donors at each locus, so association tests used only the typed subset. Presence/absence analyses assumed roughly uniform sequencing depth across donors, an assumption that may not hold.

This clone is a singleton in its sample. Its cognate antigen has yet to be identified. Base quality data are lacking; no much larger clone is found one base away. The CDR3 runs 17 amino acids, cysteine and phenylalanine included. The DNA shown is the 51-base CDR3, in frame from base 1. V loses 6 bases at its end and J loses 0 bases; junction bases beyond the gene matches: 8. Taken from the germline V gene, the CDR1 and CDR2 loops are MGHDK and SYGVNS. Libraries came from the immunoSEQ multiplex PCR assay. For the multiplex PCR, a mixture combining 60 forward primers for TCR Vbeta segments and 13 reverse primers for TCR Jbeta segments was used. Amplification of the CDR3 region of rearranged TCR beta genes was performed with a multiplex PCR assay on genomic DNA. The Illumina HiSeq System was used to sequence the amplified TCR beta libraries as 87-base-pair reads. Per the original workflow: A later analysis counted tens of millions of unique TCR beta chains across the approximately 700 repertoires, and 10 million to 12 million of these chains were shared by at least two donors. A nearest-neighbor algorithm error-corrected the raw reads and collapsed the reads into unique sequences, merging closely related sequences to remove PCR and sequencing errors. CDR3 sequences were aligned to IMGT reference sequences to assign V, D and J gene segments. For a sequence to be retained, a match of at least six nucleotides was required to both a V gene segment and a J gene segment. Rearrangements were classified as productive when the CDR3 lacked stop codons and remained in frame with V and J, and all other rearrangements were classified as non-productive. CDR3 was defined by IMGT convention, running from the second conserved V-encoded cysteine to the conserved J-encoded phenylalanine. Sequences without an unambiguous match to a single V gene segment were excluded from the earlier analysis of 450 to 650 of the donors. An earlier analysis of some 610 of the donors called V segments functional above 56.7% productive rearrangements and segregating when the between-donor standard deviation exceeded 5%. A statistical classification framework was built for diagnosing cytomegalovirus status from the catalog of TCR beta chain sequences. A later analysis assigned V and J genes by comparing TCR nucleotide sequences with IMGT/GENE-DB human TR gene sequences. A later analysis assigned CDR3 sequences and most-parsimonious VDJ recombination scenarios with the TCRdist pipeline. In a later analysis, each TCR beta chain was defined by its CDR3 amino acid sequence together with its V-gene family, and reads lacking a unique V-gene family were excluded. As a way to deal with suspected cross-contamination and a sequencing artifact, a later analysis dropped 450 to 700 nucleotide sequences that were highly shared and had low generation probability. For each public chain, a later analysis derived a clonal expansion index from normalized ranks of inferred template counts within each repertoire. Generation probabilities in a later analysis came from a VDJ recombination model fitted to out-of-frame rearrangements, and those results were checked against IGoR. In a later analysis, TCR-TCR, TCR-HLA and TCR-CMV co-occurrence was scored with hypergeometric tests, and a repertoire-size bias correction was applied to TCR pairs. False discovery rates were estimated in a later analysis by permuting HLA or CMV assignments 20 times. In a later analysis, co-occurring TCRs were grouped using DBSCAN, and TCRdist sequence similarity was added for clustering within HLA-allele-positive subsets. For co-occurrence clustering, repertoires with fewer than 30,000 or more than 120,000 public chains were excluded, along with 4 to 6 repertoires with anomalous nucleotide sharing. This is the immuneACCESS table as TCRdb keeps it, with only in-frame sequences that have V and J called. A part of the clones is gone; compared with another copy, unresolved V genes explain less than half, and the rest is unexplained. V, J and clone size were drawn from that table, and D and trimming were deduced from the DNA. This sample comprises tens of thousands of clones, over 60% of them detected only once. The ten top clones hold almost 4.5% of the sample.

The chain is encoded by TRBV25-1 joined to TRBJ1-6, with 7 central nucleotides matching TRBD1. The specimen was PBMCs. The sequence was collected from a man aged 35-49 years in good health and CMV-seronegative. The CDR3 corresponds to CASSRTGQRSYNSPLHF. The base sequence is TGTGCCAGCAGCCGGACAGGACAACGCTCCTATAATTCACCCCTCCACTTT.